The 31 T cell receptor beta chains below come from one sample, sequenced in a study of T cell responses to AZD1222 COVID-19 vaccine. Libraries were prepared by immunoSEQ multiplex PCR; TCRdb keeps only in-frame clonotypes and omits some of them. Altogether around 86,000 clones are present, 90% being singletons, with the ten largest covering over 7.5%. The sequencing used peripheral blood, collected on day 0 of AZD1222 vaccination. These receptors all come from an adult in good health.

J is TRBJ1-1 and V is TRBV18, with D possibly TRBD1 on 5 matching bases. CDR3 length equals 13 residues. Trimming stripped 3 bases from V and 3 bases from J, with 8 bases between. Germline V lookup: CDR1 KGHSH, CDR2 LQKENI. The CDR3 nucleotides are TGTGCCAGCTCACCCAGGGAGGACACTGAAGCTTTCTTT. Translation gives CASSPREDTEAFF.

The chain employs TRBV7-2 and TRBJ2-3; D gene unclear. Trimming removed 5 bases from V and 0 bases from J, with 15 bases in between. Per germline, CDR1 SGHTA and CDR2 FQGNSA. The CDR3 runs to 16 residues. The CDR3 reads CASSHFQETSTDTQYF. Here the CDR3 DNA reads TGTGCCAGCAGCCATTTTCAGGAGACTAGCACAGATACGCAGTATTTT.

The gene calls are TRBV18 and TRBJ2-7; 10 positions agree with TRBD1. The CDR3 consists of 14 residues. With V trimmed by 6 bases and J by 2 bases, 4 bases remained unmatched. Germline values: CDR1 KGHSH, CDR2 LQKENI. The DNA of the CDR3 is TGTGCCAGCTCGGCCGGGACAGGGGCCTACGAGCAGTACTTC. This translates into CASSAGTGAYEQYF.

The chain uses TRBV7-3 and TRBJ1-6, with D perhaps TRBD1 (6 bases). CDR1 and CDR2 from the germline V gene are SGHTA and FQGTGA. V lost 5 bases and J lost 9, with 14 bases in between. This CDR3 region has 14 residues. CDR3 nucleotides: TGTGCCAGCAGCGTACAGGGTCAAGGTTCACCCCTCCACTTT. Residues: CASSVQGQGSPLHF.

The CDR3 nucleotides are TGTGCCAGCAGCTTTCAGGAAGGTAGCGGGACAGATACGCAGTATTTT. Protein sequence: CASSFQEGSGTDTQYF. The chain couples TRBV7-2 to TRBJ2-3; 7 bases match TRBD2. The junction had 9 bases not matched to a gene; V was cut back by 3 bases and J by 3 bases. Germline CDR1 is SGHTA and CDR2 is FQGNSA. The CDR3 totals 16 residues. Together with reference TRBV7-2 and TRBJ2-3, the CDR3 gives the full variable domain: GAGVSQSPSNKVTEKGKDVELRCDPISGHTALYWYRQSLGQGLEFLIYFQGNSAPDKSGLPSDRFSAERTGGSVSTLTIQRTQQEDSAVYLCASSFQEGSGTDTQYFGPGTRLTVL.

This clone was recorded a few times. CDR3 in amino acids: CASSARGRDQPQHF. The CDR3 DNA reads as TGTGCCAGCAGCGCCAGGGGGCGTGATCAGCCCCAGCATTTT. The rearrangement uses TRBV7-8 and TRBJ1-5, with 8 bases that match TRBD1. V lost 5 bases to trimming and J lost 5 bases; unmatched junction nucleotides: 5. The CDR3 extends over 14 amino acids. The V gene's germline CDR1 is SGHVS and CDR2 FQNEAQ.

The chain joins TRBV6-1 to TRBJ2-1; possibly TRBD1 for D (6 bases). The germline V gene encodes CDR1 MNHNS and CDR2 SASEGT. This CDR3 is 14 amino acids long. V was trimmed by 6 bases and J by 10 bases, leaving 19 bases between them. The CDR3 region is CASSLPTGRKEQFF. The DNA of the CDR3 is TGTGCCAGCAGCCTCCCGACAGGCCGCAAAGAGCAGTTCTTC.

The CDR3 loop reads CASSLQGRYGYTF. The CDR3 DNA is TGTGCCAGCAGTTTACAGGGAAGGTATGGCTACACCTTC. V and J are TRBV12-3 or TRBV12-4 and TRBJ1-2, with D perhaps matching TRBD1 (5 bases). This CDR3 contains 13 residues. Trimming cost V 2 bases and J 5 bases, with 9 bases left between them.

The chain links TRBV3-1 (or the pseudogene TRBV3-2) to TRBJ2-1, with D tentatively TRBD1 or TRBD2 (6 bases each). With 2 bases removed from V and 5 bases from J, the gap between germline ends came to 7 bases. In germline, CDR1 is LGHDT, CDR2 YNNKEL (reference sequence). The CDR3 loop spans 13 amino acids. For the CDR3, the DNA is TGTGCCAGCAGCCAAAGGGGGGACAATGAGCAGTTCTTC. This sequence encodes CASSQRGDNEQFF.

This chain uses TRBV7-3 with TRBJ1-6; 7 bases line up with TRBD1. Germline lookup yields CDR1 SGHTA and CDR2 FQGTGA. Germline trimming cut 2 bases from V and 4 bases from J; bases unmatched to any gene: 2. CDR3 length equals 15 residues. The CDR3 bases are TGTGCCAGCAGCTTACGGGACAGTTATAATTCACCCCTCCACTTT. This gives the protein CASSLRDSYNSPLHF. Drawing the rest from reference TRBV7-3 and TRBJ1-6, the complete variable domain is GAGVSQTPSNKVTEKGKYVELRCDPISGHTALYWYRQSLGQGPEFLIYFQGTGAADDSGLPNDRFFAVRPEGSVSTLKIQRTERGDSAVYLCASSLRDSYNSPLHFGNGTRLTVT.

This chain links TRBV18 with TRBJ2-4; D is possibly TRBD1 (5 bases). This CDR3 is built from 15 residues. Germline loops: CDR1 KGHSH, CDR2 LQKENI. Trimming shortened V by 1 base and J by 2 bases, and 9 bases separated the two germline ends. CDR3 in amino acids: CASSPRSGSKNIQYF. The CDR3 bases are TGTGCCAGCTCACCACGGTCAGGGTCCAAAAACATTCAGTACTTC. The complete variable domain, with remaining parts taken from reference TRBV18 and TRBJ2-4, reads NAGVMQNPRHLVRRRGQEARLRCSPMKGHSHVYWYRQLPEEGLKFMVYLQKENIIDESGMPKERFSAEFPKEGPSILRIQQVVRGDSAAYFCASSPRSGSKNIQYFGAGTRLSVL.

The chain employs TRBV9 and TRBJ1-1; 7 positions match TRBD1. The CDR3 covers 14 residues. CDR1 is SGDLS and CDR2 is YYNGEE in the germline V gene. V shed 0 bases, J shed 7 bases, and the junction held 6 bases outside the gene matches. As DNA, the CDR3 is TGTGCCAGCAGCGTAGAGGCAGGGGGTGGTGAAGCTTTCTTT. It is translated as CASSVEAGGGEAFF. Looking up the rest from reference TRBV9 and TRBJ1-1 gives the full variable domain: DSGVTQTPKHLITATGQRVTLRCSPRSGDLSVYWYQQSLDQGLQFLIQYYNGEERAKGNILERFSAQQFPDLHSELNLSSLELGDSALYFCASSVEAGGGEAFFGQGTRLTVV.

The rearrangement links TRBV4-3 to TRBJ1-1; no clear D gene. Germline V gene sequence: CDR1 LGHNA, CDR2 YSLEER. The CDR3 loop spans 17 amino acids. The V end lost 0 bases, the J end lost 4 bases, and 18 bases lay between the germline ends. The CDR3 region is CASSQDSILAGLTEAFF. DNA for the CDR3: TGCGCCAGCAGCCAAGATTCGATTTTAGCAGGACTCACTGAAGCTTTCTTT.

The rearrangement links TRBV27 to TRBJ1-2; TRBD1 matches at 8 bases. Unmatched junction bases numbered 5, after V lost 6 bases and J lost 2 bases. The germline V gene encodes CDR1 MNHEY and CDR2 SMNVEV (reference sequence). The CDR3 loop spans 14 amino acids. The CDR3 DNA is TGTGCCAGCAGCCGACAGGGGACCAACTATGGCTACACCTTC. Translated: CASSRQGTNYGYTF.

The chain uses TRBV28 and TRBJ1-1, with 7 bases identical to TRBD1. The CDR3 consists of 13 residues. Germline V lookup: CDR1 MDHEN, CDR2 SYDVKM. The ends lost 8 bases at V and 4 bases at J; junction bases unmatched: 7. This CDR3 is CASHVQGGTEAFF. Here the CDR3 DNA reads TGTGCCAGCCATGTTCAGGGGGGCACTGAAGCTTTCTTT.

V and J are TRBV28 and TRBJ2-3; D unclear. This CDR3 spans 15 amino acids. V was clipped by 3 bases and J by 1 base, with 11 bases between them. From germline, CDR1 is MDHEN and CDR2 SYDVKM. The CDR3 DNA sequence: TGTGCCAGCAGTTTTTCCCAGGCCCGCACAGATACGCAGTATTTT. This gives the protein CASSFSQARTDTQYF.

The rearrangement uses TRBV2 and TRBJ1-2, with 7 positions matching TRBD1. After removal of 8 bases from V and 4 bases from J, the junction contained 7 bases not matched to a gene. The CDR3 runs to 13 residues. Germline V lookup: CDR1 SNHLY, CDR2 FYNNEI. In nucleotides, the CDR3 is TGTGCCAGCGGGGACAGTAACCCCTATGGCTACACCTTC. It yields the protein CASGDSNPYGYTF.

The CDR3 DNA reads TGTGCCAGCAGCCCCTGGACAGGGGGCTCCTACGAGCAGTACTTC. Protein product: CASSPWTGGSYEQYF. V usage is TRBV7-2 and J usage is TRBJ2-7, with 10 bases that match TRBD1. There are 15 residues in the CDR3. CDR1 is SGHTA, CDR2 FQGNSA, per germline. V was pared by 5 bases and J by 0 bases, with 4 bases of the junction left unmatched.

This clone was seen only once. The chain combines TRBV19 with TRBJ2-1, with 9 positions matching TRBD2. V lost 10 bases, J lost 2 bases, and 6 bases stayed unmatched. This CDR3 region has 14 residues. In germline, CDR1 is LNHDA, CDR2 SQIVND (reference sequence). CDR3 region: CATHGGGAYNEQFF. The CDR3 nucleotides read TGTGCCACCCATGGCGGGGGGGCCTACAATGAGCAGTTCTTC.

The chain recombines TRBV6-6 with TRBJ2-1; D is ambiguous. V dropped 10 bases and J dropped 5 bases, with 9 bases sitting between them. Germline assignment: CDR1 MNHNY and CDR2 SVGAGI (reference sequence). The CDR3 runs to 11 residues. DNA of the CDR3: TGTGCCACCGAATGGAACAATGAGCAGTTCTTC. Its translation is CATEWNNEQFF.

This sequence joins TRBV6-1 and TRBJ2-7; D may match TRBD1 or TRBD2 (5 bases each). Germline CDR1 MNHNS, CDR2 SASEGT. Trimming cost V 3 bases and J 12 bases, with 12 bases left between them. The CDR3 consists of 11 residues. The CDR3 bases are TGTGCCAGCAGTGAGGCGTCAGGGAGGTACTTC. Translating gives CASSEASGRYF.

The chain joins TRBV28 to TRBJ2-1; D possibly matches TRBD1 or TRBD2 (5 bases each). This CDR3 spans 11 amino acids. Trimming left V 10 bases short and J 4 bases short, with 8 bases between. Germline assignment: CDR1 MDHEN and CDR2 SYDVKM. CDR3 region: CATREYNEQFF. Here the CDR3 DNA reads TGTGCCACCAGGGAGTACAATGAGCAGTTCTTC.

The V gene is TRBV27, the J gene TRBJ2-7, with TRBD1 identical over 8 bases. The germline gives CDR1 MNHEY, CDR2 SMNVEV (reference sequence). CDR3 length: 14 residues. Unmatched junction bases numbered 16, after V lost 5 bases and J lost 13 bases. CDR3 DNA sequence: TGTGCCAGCAGTCGGTCCGGGACAGGTGGCTTCTTCTACTTC. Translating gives CASSRSGTGGFFYF.

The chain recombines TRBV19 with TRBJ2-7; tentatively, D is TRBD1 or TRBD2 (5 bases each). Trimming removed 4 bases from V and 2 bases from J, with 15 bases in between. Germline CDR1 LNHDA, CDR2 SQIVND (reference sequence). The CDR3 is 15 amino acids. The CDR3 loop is CASSTARDGTYEQYF. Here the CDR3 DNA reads TGTGCCAGTAGTACGGCCCGGGACGGCACCTACGAGCAGTACTTC.

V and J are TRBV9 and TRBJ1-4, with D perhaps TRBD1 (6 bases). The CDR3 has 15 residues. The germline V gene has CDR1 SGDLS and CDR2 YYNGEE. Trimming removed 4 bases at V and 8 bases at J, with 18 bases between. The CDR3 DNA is TGTGCCAGCAGCACCTCAGGGGCTAGGGGGGAAAAACTGTTTTTT. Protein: CASSTSGARGEKLFF.

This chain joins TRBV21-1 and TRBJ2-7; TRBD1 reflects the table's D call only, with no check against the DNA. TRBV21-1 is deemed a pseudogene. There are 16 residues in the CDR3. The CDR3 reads CASSKAQDRGHYEQYF. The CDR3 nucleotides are TGTGCCAGCAGCAAAGCGCAGGACAGGGGCCACTACGAGCAGTACTTC.

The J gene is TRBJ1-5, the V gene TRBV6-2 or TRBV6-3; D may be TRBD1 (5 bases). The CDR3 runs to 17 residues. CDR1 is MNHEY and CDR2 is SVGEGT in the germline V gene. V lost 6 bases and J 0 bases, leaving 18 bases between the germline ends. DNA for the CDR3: TGTGCCAGCAGCCACCGTGGGGGGGTTAATAGCAATCAGCCCCAGCATTTT. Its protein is CASSHRGGVNSNQPQHF.

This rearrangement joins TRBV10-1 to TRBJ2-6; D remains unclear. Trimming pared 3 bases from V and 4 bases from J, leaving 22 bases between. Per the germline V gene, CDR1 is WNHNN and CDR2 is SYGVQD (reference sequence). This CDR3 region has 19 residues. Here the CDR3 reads CASSDIPGAAVGGANVLTF. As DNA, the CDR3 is TGCGCCAGCAGTGATATCCCGGGCGCCGCCGTAGGGGGGGCCAACGTCCTGACTTTC.

CDR3 amino acids: CASSRTGSGANVLTF. The CDR3 DNA sequence: TGTGCCAGCAGCAGGACAGGGTCGGGGGCCAACGTCCTGACTTTC. V gene TRBV9 combines with J gene TRBJ2-6, with TRBD1 identical over 8 bases. J lost 4 bases, V lost 4 bases, and 4 bases had no gene match. The CDR3 contains 15 residues. CDR1 and CDR2 (germline): SGDLS, YYNGEE. Filled out from reference TRBV9 and TRBJ2-6, the complete variable domain reads DSGVTQTPKHLITATGQRVTLRCSPRSGDLSVYWYQQSLDQGLQFLIQYYNGEERAKGNILERFSAQQFPDLHSELNLSSLELGDSALYFCASSRTGSGANVLTFGAGSRLTVL.

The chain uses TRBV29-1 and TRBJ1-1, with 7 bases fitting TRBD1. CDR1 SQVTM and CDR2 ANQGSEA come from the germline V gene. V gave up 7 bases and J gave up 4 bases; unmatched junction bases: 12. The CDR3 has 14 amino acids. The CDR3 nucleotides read TGCAGCGCTCGCCTGACAGGGTCGGGCACTGAAGCTTTCTTT. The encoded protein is CSARLTGSGTEAFF.

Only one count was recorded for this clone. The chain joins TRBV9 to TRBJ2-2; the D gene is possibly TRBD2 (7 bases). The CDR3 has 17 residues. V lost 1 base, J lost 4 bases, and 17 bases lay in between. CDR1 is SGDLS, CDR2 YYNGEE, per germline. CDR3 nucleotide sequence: TGTGCCAGCAGCGTATATGGTCGGGGGGCTTCCACCGGGGAGCTGTTTTTT. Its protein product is CASSVYGRGASTGELFF.